These 2 T cell receptor beta chains share one sample of origin, sequenced in a study of T-cell memory formation after mild COVID-19. TCRdb used MiXCR to reprocess the 5' RACE reads, holding one entry per CDR3 protein. The sample includes hundreds of thousands of distinct CDR3 sequences, roughly 8.2% of them seen just once. Input material: PBMCs or a T cell subset sorted from them (not recorded which). These receptor sequences come from a man between 18 and 29 years old who had mild COVID-19 (a few samples of this study predate the infection). Cell type and time point are not known.

This clonotype was detected only a few times. V and J are TRBV27 and TRBJ2-1; unclear D gene. There are 14 residues in the CDR3. Germline assignment: CDR1 MNHEY and CDR2 SMNVEV (reference sequence). Trimming took 0 bases from V and 7 from J, leaving 10 bases between them. The CDR3 is CASSLSTVYNEQFF. The CDR3 nucleotides read TGTGCCAGCAGTTTATCCACAGTGTATAATGAGCAGTTCTTC.

The chain links TRBV14 to TRBJ1-2; D not certain. The V gene's germline CDR1 is SGHDN and CDR2 FVKESK. V was clipped by 0 bases and J by 5 bases, with 10 bases between them. The CDR3 consists of 14 residues. The CDR3 sequence: CASSQDLGDYGYTF. The DNA of the CDR3 is TGTGCCAGCAGCCAAGATCTTGGAGATTATGGCTACACCTTC.